These 19 T cell receptor beta chains were all obtained from the same sample, sequenced in a study of beta chain features in type 1 diabetes. The entirety of the isolated RNA underwent reverse transcription, so expressed TCRB transcripts were sequenced. Repertoires were generated with immunoSEQ multiplex PCR, while TCRdb's copy carries only in-frame clones and drops some. The table records 450,000 to 550,000 clones, approximately 28% of them present only once. The sequencing input was naive CD4+ T cells from blood. The receptors derive from a man aged 18 to 30 in good health.

The chain links TRBV4-3 to TRBJ2-1; perhaps TRBD2 as D (6 bases). V was pared by 6 bases and J by 2 bases, with 11 bases between. Germline lookup yields CDR1 LGHNA and CDR2 YSLEER. This CDR3 spans 14 amino acids. This CDR3 reads CASSSQRAYNEQFF. CDR3 nucleotides: TGCGCCAGCAGTAGCCAGCGGGCCTACAATGAGCAGTTCTTC.

This clone has more than one count but fewer than ten. The chain combines TRBV7-8 with TRBJ2-2; TRBD1 matches 9 bases. V was clipped by 6 bases and J by 7 bases; unmatched bases: 18. Germline V gives CDR1 SGHVS, CDR2 FQNEAQ. The CDR3 has 18 amino acids. For the CDR3, the DNA is TGTGCCAGCAGTCTACGGGACAGGGTTATCCCAGGAGGCGGGGAGCTGTTTTTT. The encoded protein is CASSLRDRVIPGGGELFF.

The chain is built from TRBV10-3 and TRBJ2-3; 11 bases are shared with TRBD2. The V segment lost 6 bases and the J segment 4 bases; nucleotides outside the gene matches: 6. The CDR3 sequence is 15 residues long. Germline-derived CDR1 and CDR2 are ENHRY and SYGVKD. Written as DNA, the CDR3 is TGTGCCATCAGGGAAACTAGCGGGAGACCAGATACGCAGTATTTT. Its translation is CAIRETSGRPDTQYF.

This chain joins TRBV7-2 and TRBJ2-1; possible D gene TRBD1, 5 bases. CDR1 and CDR2 from the germline V gene are SGHTA and FQGNSA. CDR3 length: 16 amino acids. The V end lost 3 bases, the J end lost 4 bases, and 16 bases lay between the germline ends. The CDR3 is CASSLIARQQYNEQFF. The CDR3 nucleotides are TGTGCCAGCAGCTTGATTGCGCGACAGCAATACAATGAGCAGTTCTTC.

This clone turned up a few times. The rearrangement joins TRBV5-6 to TRBJ2-3; D uncertain. Germline V lookup: CDR1 SGHDT, CDR2 YYEEEE. V dropped 1 base and J dropped 7 bases, with 16 bases sitting between them. The CDR3 is 15 amino acids. CDR3 DNA sequence: TGTGCCAGCAGCTTGTTGGACGGACCCAGGCATACGCAGTATTTT. As protein: CASSLLDGPRHTQYF.

CDR3 sequence: CASLDRNYNEQFF. The DNA of the CDR3 is TGTGCCAGCTTGGACAGAAACTACAATGAGCAGTTCTTC. The rearrangement joins TRBV18 to TRBJ2-1; D might be TRBD1 (6 bases). Trimming removed 7 bases from V and 3 bases from J, with 10 bases in between. This CDR3 is built from 13 residues. CDR1 is KGHSH, CDR2 LQKENI, per germline. The full variable domain, its missing parts supplied by reference TRBV18 and TRBJ2-1, is NAGVMQNPRHLVRRRGQEARLRCSPMKGHSHVYWYRQLPEEGLKFMVYLQKENIIDESGMPKERFSAEFPKEGPSILRIQQVVRGDSAAYFCASLDRNYNEQFFGPGTRLTVL.

This clone was counted only a few times. The chain employs TRBV7-2 and TRBJ2-3; D is tentatively TRBD1 or TRBD2 (5 bases each). Germline V gives CDR1 SGHTA, CDR2 FQGNSA. Trimming cost V 6 bases and J 0 bases, with 10 bases left between them. The CDR3 totals 14 residues. Written as DNA, the CDR3 is TGTGCCAGCAGTCGGGACGGCAGCACAGATACGCAGTATTTT. It codes for CASSRDGSTDTQYF.

In this sample, this clone turned up a few times. The CDR3 DNA reads as TGTGCCAGCAGGGCCGGGACAGGCGCCTACGAGCAGTACTTC. Translation: CASRAGTGAYEQYF. This chain links TRBV5-4 with TRBJ2-7; 8 nucleotides line up with TRBD1. Trimming took 5 bases from V and 2 from J; bases not matched to a gene: 6. In germline, CDR1 is SGHNT, CDR2 YYREEE (reference sequence). This CDR3 is built from 14 residues.

The sample holds a few counts of this clone. The rearrangement links TRBV7-2 to TRBJ1-1; the D gene is possibly TRBD1 (6 bases). The V end lost 5 bases, the J end lost 4 bases, and 26 bases lay between the germline ends. CDR3 length: 18 amino acids. Germline V CDR1 and CDR2: SGHTA, FQGNSA. CDR3 coding DNA: TGTGCCAGCAGCCCGACCGACAGGAAACCTTCCTGGGGCACTGAAGCTTTCTTT. This translates into CASSPTDRKPSWGTEAFF.

This clone was seen a few times. The gene calls are TRBV15 and TRBJ2-1, with 7 positions matching TRBD1. CDR1 and CDR2 (germline): LNHNV, YYDKDF (reference sequence). The V and J ends lost 6 bases and 3 bases, in that order; junction bases with no gene match: 11. The CDR3 has 16 amino acids. For the CDR3, the DNA is TGTGCCACCAGGGAATACAACCGGGACAGCTACAATGAGCAGTTCTTC. This translates into CATREYNRDSYNEQFF.

The rearrangement links TRBV27 to TRBJ2-3; a possible D gene is TRBD2 (5 bases). This CDR3 has 15 amino acids. CDR1 is MNHEY and CDR2 is SMNVEV in the germline V gene (reference sequence). Trimming left V 4 bases short and J 5 bases short, with 16 bases between. For the CDR3, the DNA is TGTGCCAGCAGTTCACGTCGGGGAGCGGTAGATACGCAGTATTTT. It specifies CASSSRRGAVDTQYF.

The chain joins TRBV30 to TRBJ2-7; no definite D call. Germline CDR1 and CDR2: GTSNPN and SVGIG (reference sequence). CDR3 size: 12 residues. Trimming took 1 base from V and 4 from J, leaving 8 bases between them. The CDR3 DNA sequence: TGTGCCTGGAGTGCTAGAATATACGAGCAGTACTTC. This codes for CAWSARIYEQYF.

A few counts support this clone. The chain is built from TRBV4-1 and TRBJ1-2; 8 positions match TRBD1. Germline values: CDR1 MGHRA, CDR2 YSYEKL. With 1 base clipped from V and 5 bases from J, the junction kept 6 bases outside the gene matches. The CDR3 covers 15 residues. CDR3 protein: CASSQGRTGNYGYTF. The CDR3 DNA reads as TGCGCCAGCAGCCAAGGCAGGACAGGGAATTATGGCTACACCTTC.

This clone was seen only a few times. This chain joins TRBV29-1 and TRBJ2-5; D could derive from TRBD1 or TRBD2 (5 bases each). The CDR3 spans 14 residues. Trimming shortened V by 4 bases and J by 0 bases, and 12 bases separated the two germline ends. The germline V gene has CDR1 SQVTM and CDR2 ANQGSEA. The CDR3 nucleotides read TGCAGCGTTGTTGGGACCGGTGACCAAGAGACCCAGTACTTC. Amino acids: CSVVGTGDQETQYF. The whole variable domain, remainder taken from reference TRBV29-1 and TRBJ2-5, is SAVISQKPSRDICQRGTSLTIQCQVDSQVTMMFWYRQQPGQSLTLIATANQGSEATYESGFVIDKFPISRPNLTFSTLTVSNMSPEDSSIYLCSVVGTGDQETQYFGPGTRLLVL.

The chain uses TRBV7-2 and TRBJ2-3; the D is unclear. The CDR3 loop spans 12 amino acids. The germline CDR1 and CDR2 sequences are SGHTA and FQGNSA. Trimming left V 4 bases short and J 4 bases short, with 6 bases between. CDR3 sequence reads: CASSYLADTQYF. In DNA, the CDR3 is TGTGCCAGCAGCTACCTAGCAGATACGCAGTATTTT.

This clone was found once. V usage is TRBV7-6 and J usage is TRBJ2-1; D gene uncertain. Germline lookup yields CDR1 SGHVS and CDR2 FNYEAQ. V lost 0 bases and J 0 bases, leaving 12 bases between the germline ends. CDR3 size: 17 residues. CDR3: CASSLATFTISYNEQFF. DNA for the CDR3: TGTGCCAGCAGCTTAGCGACCTTTACGATCTCCTACAATGAGCAGTTCTTC.

V is TRBV6-6 and J is TRBJ2-7; 8 positions match TRBD1. V shed 0 bases and J 2 bases; nucleotides not matched to a gene: 3. Germline V gene data show CDR1 as MNHNY and CDR2 as SVGAGI (reference sequence). The CDR3 contains 15 residues. The DNA for the CDR3 is TGTGCCAGCAGTTACTCGCGACAGGGGACCTACGAGCAGTACTTC. Translation: CASSYSRQGTYEQYF.

This clone was seen only a few times. This chain uses TRBV14 with TRBJ2-7; 10 nucleotides agree with TRBD1. Germline-derived CDR1 and CDR2 are SGHDN and FVKESK. CDR3 size: 15 residues. Trimming took 4 bases from V and 6 from J; bases not matched to a gene: 9. The CDR3 DNA reads TGTGCCAGCAGCCGAACCGGGACAGGGGTAGGCGAGCAGTACTTC. Translated: CASSRTGTGVGEQYF.

The chain has TRBV4-3 and TRBJ2-1; D remains ambiguous. Per the germline V gene, CDR1 is LGHNA and CDR2 is YSLEER. Trimming pared 1 base from V and 1 base from J, leaving 11 bases between. CDR3 length: 16 amino acids. CDR3 amino acids: CASSQVRAASYNEQFF. For the CDR3, the DNA is TGCGCCAGCAGCCAAGTAAGGGCAGCGTCCTACAATGAGCAGTTCTTC.